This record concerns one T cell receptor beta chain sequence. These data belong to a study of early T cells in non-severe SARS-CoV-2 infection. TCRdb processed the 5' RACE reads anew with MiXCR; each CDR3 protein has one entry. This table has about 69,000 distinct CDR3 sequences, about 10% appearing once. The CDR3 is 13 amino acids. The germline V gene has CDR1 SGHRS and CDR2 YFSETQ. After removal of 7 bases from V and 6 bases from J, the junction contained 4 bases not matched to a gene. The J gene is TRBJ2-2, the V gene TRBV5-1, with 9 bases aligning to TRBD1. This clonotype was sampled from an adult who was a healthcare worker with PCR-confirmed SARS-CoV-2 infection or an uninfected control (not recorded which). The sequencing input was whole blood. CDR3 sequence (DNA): TGCGCCAGCTCTACAGGGGGCCCCGGGGAGCTGTTTTTT. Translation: CASSTGGPGELFF.